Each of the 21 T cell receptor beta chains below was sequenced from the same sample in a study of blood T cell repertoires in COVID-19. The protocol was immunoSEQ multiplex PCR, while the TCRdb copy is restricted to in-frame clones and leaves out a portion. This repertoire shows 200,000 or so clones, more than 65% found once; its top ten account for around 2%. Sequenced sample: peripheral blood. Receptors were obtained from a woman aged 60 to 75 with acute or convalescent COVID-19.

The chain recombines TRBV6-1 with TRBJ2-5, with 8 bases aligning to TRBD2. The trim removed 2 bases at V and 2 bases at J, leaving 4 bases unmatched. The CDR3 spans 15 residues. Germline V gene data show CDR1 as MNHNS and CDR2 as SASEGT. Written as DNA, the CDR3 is TGTGCCAGCAGTGAATATCGGGGGGGACAAGAGACCCAGTACTTC. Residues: CASSEYRGGQETQYF.

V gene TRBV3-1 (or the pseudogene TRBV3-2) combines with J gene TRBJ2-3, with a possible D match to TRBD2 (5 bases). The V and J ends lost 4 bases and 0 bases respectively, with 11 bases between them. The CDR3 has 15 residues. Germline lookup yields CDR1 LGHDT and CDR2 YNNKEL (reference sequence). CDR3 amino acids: CASSPNRRSTDTQYF. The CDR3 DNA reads TGTGCCAGCAGCCCTAACCGGAGGAGCACAGATACGCAGTATTTT.

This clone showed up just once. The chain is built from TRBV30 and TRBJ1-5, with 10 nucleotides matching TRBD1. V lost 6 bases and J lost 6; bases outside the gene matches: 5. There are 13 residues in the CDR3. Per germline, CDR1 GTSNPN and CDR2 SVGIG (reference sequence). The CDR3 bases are TGTGCCTGCCGGGACAGGGGATCTCAGCCCCAGCATTTT. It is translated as CACRDRGSQPQHF.

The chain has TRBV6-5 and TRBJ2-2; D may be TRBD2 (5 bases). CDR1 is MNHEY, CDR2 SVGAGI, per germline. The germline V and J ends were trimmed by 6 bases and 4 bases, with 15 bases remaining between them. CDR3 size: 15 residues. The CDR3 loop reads CASRDALTITGELFF. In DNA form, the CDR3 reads TGTGCCAGCAGAGACGCACTGACTATCACCGGGGAGCTGTTTTTT.

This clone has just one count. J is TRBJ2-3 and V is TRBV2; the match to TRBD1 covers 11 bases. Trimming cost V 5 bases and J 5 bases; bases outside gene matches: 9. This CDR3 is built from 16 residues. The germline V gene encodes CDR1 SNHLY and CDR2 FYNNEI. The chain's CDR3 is CASSWDRGKLIDTQYF. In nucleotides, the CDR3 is TGTGCCAGCAGTTGGGACAGGGGGAAGTTGATAGATACGCAGTATTTT.

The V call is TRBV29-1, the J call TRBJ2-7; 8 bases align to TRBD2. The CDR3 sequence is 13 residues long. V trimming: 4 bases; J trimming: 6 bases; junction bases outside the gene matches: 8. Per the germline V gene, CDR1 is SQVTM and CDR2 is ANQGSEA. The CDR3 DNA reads TGCAGCGTTGCCGGGGGGGCCCTGATCGAGCAGTACTTC. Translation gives CSVAGGALIEQYF.

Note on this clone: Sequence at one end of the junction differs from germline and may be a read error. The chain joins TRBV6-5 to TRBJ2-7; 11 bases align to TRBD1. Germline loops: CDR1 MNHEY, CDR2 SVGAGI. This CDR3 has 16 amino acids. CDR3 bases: TGTGCCAGCAGATACTATCCCGGGACAGGGGGCTACGAGCAGTACTTC. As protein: CASRYYPGTGGYEQYF.

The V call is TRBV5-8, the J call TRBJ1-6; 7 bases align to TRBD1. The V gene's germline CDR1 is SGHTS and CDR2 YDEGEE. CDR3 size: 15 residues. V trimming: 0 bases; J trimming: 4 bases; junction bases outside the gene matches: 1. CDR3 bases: TGTGCCAGCAGCTTGGGGGGACAGTATAATTCACCCCTCCACTTT. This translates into CASSLGGQYNSPLHF.

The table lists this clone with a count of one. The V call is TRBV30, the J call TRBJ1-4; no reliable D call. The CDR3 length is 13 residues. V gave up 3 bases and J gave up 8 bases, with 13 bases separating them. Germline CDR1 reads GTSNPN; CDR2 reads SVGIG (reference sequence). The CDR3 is CAWSRHGLEKLFF. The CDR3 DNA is TGTGCCTGGAGCCGACACGGCCTGGAAAAACTGTTTTTT.

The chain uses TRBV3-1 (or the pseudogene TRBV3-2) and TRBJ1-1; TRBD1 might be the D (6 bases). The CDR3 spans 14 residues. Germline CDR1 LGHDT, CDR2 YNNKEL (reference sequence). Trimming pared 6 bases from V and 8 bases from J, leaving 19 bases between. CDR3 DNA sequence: TGTGCCAGCAGACGAAATAACAGGGATTCCGAAGCTTTCTTT. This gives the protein CASRRNNRDSEAFF.

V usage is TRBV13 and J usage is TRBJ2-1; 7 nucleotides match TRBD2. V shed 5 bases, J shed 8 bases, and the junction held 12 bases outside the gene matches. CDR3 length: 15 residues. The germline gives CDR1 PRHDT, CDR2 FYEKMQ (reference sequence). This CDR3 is CASSARGGGLDEQFF. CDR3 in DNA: TGTGCCAGCAGCGCGCGGGGCGGGGGTTTGGATGAGCAGTTCTTC.

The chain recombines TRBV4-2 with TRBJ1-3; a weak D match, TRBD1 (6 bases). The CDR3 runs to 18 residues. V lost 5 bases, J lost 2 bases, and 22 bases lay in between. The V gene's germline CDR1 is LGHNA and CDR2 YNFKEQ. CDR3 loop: CASSSAHRALTPGNTIYF. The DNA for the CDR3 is TGTGCCAGCAGCTCCGCCCACAGGGCCTTGACCCCTGGAAACACCATATATTTT.

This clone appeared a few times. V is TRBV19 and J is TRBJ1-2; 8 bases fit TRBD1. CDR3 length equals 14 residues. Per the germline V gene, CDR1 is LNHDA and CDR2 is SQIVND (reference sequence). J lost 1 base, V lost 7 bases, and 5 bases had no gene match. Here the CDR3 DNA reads TGTGCCAGTACCACAGGGGGATTTAACTATGGCTACACCTTC. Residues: CASTTGGFNYGYTF.

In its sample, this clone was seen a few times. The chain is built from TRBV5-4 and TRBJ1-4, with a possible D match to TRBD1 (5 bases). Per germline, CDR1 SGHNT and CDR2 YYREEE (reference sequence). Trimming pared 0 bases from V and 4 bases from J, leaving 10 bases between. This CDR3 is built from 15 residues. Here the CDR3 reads CASSLDLGGNEKLFF. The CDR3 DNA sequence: TGTGCCAGCAGCTTGGATCTGGGGGGTAATGAAAAACTGTTTTTT.

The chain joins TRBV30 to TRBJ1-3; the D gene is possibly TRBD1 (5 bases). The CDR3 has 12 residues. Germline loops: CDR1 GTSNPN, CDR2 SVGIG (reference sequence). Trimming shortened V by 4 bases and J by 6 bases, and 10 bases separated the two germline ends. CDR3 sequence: CAWTKGENTIYF. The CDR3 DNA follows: TGTGCCTGGACGAAAGGGGAAAACACCATATATTTT.

CDR3 coding DNA: TGTGCCAGCAGCCAAGCTAGCGGGGAGCAGTTCTTC. It yields the protein CASSQASGEQFF. The rearrangement links TRBV3-1 (or the pseudogene TRBV3-2) to TRBJ2-1; 8 nucleotides line up with TRBD2. The CDR3 extends over 12 amino acids. CDR1 LGHDT and CDR2 YNNKEL come from the germline V gene (reference sequence). The V gene end was trimmed by 1 base and the J gene end by 10 bases; junction bases not matched to a gene: 0.

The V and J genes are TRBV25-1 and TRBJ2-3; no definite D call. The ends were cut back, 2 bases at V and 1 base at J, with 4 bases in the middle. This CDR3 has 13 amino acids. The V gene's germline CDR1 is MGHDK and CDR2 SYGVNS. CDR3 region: CASSEKRTDTQYF. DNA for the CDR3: TGTGCCAGCAGTGAAAAGCGCACAGATACGCAGTATTTT.

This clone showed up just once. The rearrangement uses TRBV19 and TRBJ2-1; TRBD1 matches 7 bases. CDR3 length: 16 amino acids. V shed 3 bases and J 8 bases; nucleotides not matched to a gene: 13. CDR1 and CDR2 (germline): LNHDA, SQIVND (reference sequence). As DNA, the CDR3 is TGTGCCAGTAGTATTAGGCAGGGGGTTTTCCTGGATGAGCAGTTCTTC. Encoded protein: CASSIRQGVFLDEQFF.

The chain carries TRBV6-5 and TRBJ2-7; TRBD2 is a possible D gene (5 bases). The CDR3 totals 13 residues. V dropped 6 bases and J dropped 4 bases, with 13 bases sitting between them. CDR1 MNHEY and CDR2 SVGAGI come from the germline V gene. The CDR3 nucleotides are TGTGCCAGCAGCCGCGGGCGAGGGTACGAGCAGTACTTC. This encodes CASSRGRGYEQYF.

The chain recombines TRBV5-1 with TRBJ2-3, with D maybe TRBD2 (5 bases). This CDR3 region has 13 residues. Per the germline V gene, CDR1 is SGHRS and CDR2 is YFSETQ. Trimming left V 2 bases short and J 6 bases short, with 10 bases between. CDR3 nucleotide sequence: TGCGCCAGCAGCTTCACTAGTTCCGATACGCAGTATTTT. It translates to CASSFTSSDTQYF.

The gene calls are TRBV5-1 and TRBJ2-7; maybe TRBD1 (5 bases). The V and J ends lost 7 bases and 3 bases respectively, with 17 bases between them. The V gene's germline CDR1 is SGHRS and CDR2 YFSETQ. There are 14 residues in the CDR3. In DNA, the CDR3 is TGCGCCAGCGCCGCCCAGGGATGGGACTACGAGCAGTACTTC. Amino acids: CASAAQGWDYEQYF.